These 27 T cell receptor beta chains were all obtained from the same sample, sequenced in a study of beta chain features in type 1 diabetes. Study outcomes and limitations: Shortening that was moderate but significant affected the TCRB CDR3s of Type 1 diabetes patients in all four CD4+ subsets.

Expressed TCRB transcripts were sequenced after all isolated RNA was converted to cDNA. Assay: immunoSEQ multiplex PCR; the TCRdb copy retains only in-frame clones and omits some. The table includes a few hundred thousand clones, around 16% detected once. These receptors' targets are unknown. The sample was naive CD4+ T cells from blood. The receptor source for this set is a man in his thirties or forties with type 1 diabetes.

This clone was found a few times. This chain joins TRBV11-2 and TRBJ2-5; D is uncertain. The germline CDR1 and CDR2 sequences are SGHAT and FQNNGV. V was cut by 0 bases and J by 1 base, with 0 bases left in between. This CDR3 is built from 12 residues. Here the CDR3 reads CASSLDQETQYF. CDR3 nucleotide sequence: TGTGCCAGCAGCTTAGACCAAGAGACCCAGTACTTC.

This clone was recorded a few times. The CDR3 DNA reads TGCAGCGTTGAGCCTGAGCAGTTCTTC. Translation: CSVEPEQFF. The chain combines TRBV29-1 with TRBJ2-1; the D is unclear. The V and J ends lost 3 bases and 9 bases respectively, with 3 bases between them. Germline V lookup: CDR1 SQVTM, CDR2 ANQGSEA. This CDR3 is built from 9 residues.

This chain's CDR3 is CASSYGTSGTPRYEQYF. The CDR3 nucleotides read TGTGCCAGCAGCTACGGGACTAGCGGGACCCCCCGCTACGAGCAGTACTTC. The rearrangement links TRBV7-2 to TRBJ2-7, with 13 bases that match TRBD2. The CDR3 is 17 amino acids. V lost 4 bases, J lost 3 bases, and 9 bases stayed unmatched. Looked up from germline, CDR1 is SGHTA and CDR2 is FQGNSA.

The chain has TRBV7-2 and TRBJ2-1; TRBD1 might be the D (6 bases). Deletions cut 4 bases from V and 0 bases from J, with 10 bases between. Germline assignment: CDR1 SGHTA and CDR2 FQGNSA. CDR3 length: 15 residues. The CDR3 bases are TGTGCCAGCAGCTCAACAGGGAGCTCCTACAATGAGCAGTTCTTC. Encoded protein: CASSSTGSSYNEQFF.

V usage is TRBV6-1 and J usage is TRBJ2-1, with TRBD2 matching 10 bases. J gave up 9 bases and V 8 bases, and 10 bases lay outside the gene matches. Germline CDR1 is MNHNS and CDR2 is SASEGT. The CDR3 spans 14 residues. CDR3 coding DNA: TGTGCCAGCTGCCAGCGGGAGGGCCGCGGTGAGCAGTTCTTC. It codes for CASCQREGRGEQFF.

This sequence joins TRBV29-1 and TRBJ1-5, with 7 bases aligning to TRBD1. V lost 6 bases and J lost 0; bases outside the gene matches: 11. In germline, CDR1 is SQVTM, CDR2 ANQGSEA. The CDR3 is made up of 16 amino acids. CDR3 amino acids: CSVYTGTDYSNQPQHF. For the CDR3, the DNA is TGCAGCGTCTATACGGGGACAGATTATAGCAATCAGCCCCAGCATTTT.

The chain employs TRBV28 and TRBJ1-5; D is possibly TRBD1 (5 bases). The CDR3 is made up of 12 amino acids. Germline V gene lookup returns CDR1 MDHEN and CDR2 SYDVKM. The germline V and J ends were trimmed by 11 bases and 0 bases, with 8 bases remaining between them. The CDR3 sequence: CAGATSNQPQHF. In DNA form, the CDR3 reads TGTGCCGGGGCAACTAGCAATCAGCCCCAGCATTTT. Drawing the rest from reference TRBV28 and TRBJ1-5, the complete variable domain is DVKVTQSSRYLVKRTGEKVFLECVQDMDHENMFWYRQDPGLGLRLIYFSYDVKMKEKGDIPEGYSVSREKKERFSLILESASTNQTSMYLCAGATSNQPQHFGDGTRLSIL.

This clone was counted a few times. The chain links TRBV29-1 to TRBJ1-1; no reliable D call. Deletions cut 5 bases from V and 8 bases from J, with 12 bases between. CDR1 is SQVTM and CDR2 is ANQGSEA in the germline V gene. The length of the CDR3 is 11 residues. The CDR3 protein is CSVLDISEAFF. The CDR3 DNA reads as TGCAGCGTTCTAGACATATCGGAAGCTTTCTTT.

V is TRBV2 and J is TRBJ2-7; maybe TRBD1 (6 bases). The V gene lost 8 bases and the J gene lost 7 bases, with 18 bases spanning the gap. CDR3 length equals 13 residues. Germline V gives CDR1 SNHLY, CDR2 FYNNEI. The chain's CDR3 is CASLDSPVEEQYF. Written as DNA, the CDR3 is TGTGCCAGCCTGGACAGCCCTGTGGAGGAGCAGTACTTC.

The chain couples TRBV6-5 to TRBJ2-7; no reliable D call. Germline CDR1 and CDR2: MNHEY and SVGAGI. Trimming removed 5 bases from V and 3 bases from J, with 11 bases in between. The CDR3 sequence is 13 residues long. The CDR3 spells CASSNGVIYEQYF. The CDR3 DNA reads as TGTGCCAGCAGTAATGGAGTTATCTACGAGCAGTACTTC.

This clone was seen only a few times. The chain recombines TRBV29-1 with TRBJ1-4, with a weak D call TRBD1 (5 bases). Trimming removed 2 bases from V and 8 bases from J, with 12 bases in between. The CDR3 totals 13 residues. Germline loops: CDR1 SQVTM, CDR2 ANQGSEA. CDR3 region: CSVERQGGEKLFF. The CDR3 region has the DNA TGCAGCGTTGAAAGGCAGGGTGGGGAAAAACTGTTTTTT.

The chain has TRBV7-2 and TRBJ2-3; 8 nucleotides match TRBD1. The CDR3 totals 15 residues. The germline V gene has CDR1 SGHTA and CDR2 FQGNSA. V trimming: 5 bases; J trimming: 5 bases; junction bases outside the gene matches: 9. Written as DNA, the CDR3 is TGTGCCAGCAGCCCCGACAGGGGAGGAGGAGATACGCAGTATTTT. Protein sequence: CASSPDRGGGDTQYF.

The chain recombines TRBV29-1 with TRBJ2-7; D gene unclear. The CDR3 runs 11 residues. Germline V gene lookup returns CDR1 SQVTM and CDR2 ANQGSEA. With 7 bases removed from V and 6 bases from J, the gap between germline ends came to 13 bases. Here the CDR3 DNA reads TGCAGCGCCACGGCCCCGGCCGAGCAGTACTTC. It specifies CSATAPAEQYF.

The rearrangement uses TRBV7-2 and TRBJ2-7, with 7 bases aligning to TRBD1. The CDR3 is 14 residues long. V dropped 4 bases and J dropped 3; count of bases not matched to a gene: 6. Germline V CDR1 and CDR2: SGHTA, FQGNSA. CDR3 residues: CASSSRQGSYEQYF. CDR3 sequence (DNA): TGTGCCAGCAGCTCCCGACAGGGTAGCTACGAGCAGTACTTC.

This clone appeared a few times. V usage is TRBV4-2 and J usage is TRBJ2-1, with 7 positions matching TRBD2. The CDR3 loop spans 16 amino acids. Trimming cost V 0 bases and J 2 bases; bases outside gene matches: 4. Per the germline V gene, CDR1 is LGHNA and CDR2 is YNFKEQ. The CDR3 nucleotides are TGTGCCAGCAGCCAAGATATCGGGAGGACCTACAATGAGCAGTTCTTC. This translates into CASSQDIGRTYNEQFF.

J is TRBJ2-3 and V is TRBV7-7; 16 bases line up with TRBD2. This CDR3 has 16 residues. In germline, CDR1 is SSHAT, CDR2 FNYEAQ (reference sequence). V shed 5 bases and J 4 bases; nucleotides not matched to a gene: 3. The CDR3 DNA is TGTGCCAGCAGCGCCGGGACTAGCGGGAGGGCAGATACGCAGTATTTT. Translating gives CASSAGTSGRADTQYF.

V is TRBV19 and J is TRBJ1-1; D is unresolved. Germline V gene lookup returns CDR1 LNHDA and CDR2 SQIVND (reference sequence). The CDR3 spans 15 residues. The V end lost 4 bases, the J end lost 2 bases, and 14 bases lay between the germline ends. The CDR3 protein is CASSRETGRNTEAFF. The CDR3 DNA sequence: TGTGCCAGTAGTAGGGAGACGGGAAGAAACACTGAAGCTTTCTTT.

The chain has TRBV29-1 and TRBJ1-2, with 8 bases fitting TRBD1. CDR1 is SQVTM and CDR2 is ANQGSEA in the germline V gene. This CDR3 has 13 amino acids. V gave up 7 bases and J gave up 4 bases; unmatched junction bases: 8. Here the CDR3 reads CSARQGLPYGYTF. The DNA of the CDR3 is TGCAGCGCCCGACAGGGGCTCCCCTATGGCTACACCTTC.

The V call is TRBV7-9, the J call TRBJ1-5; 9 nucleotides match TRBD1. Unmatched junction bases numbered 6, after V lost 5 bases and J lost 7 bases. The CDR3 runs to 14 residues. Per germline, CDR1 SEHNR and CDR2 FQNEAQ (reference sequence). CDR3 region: CASSPTGGGQPQHF. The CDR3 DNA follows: TGTGCCAGCAGCCCTACAGGGGGCGGACAGCCCCAGCATTTT.

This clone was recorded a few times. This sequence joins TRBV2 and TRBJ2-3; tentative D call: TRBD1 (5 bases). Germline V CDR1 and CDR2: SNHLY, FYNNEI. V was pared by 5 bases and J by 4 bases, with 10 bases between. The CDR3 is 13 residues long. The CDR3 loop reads CASSLIQADTQYF. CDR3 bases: TGTGCCAGCAGTTTGATACAGGCAGATACGCAGTATTTT. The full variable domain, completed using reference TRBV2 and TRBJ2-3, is EPEVTQTPSHQVTQMGQEVILRCVPISNHLYFYWYRQILGQKVEFLVSFYNNEISEKSEIFDDQFSVERPDGSNFTLKIRSTKLEDSAMYFCASSLIQADTQYFGPGTRLTVL.

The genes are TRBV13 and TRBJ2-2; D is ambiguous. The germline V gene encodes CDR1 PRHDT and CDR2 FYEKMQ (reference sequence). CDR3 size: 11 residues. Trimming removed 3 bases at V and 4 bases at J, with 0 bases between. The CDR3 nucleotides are TGTGCCAGCAGCTTCACCGGGGAGCTGTTTTTT. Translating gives CASSFTGELFF. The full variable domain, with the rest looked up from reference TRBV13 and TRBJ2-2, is AAGVIQSPRHLIKEKRETATLKCYPIPRHDTVYWYQQGPGQDPQFLISFYEKMQSDKGSIPDRFSAQQFSDYHSELNMSSLELGDSALYFCASSFTGELFFGEGSRLTVL.

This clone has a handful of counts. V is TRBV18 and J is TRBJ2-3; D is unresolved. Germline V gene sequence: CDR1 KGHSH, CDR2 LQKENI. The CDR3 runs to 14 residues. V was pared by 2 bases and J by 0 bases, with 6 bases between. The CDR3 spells CASSPGLSTDTQYF. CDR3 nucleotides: TGTGCCAGCTCACCAGGCCTTAGCACAGATACGCAGTATTTT.

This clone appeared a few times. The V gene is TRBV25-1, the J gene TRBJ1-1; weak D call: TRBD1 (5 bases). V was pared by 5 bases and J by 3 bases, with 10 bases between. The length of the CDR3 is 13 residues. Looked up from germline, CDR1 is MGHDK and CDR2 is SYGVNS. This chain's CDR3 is CASSQTGDTEAFF. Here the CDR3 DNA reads TGTGCCAGCAGTCAAACGGGGGACACTGAAGCTTTCTTT.

As DNA, the CDR3 is TGTGCCAGCAGCTTGTATGCGTCTAGCGCGTACAATGAGCAGTTCTTC. The encoded protein is CASSLYASSAYNEQFF. The chain uses TRBV5-4 and TRBJ2-1; tentatively, D is TRBD2 (6 bases). CDR1 and CDR2 from the germline V gene are SGHNT and YYREEE (reference sequence). The CDR3 totals 16 residues. V was shortened by 1 base and J by 4 bases, with 15 bases between the two germline ends.

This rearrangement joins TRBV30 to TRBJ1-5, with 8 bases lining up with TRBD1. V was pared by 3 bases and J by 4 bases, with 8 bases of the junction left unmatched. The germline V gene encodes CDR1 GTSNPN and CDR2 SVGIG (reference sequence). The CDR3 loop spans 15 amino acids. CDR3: CAWSGGQGANQPQHF. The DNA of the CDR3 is TGTGCCTGGAGCGGAGGACAGGGTGCTAATCAGCCCCAGCATTTT.

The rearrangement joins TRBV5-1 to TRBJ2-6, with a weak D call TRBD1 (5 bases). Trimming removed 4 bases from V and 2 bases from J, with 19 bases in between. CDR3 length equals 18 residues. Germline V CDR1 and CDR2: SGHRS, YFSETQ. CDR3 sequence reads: CASSADSQELAGANVLTF. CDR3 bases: TGCGCCAGCAGCGCCGACTCACAGGAGTTGGCTGGGGCCAACGTCCTGACTTTC.

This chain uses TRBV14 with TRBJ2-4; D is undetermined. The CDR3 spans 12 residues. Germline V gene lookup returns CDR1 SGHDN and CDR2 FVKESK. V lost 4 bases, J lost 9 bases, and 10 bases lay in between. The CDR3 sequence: CASSPSDSIQYF. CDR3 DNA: TGTGCCAGCAGCCCCTCCGATAGCATTCAGTACTTC.